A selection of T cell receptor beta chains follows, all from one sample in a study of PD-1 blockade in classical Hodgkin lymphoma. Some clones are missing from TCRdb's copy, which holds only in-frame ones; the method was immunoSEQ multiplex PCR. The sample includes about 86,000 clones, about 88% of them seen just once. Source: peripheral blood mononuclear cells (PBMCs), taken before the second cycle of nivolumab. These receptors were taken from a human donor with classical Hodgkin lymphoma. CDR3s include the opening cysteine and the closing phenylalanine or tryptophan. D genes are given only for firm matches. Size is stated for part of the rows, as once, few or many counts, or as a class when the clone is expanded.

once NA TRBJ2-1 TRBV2 TGTGCCAGCATGAGGGTTTGGAATGAGCAGTTCTTC CASMRVWNEQFF
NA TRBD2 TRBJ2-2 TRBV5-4 TGTGCCAGCAGCCGCCGAGCAGCGGGGTCCACCGGGGAGCTGTTTTTT CASSRRAAGSTGELFF
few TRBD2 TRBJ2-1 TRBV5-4 TGTGCCAGCAGCCCGTTGGCTAGCGGATCTTACAATGAGCAGTTCTTC CASSPLASGSYNEQFF
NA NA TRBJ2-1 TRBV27 TGTGCCAGCCGGCCGGACGCTGGGTTTTACAATGAGCAGTTCTTC CASRPDAGFYNEQFF
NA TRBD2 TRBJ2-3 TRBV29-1 TGCAGCGCCCTAGCGGGGGGGAGGTCGGATACGCAGTATTTT CSALAGGRSDTQYF
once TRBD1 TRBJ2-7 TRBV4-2 TGTGCCAGCAGCCAAGAGAGCGGACAGGTAAACGAGCAGTACTTC CASSQESGQVNEQYF
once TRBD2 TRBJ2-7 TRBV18 TGTGCCAGCTCATACGGACTAGCCGACTACGAGCAGTACTTC CASSYGLADYEQYF
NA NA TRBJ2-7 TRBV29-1 TGCAGCGTTGTAAGGGACTCCTACGAGCAGTACTTC CSVVRDSYEQYF
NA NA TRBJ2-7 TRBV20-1 TGCAGTGCTGGAGAGGGCCACGAGCAGTACTTC CSAGEGHEQYF
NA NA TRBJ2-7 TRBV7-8 TGTGCCAGCAGCTTAGCCCGTGGCGGCCGGGACGGAAACTACGAGCAGTACTTC CASSLARGGRDGNYEQYF
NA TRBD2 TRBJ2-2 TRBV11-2 TGTGCCAGCAGCTTAGTAGCGGGAGTCACCGGGGAGCTGTTTTTT CASSLVAGVTGELFF
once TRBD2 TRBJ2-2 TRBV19 TGTGCCAGTAGTATGCGGGGGACTAGCGGGAGGGCCGGCACCGGGGAGCTGTTTTTT CASSMRGTSGRAGTGELFF
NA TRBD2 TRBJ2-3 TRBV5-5 TGTGCCAGCAGCTTGGGCGGGGGTTGGTCGCTAGATACGCAGTATTTT CASSLGGGWSLDTQYF
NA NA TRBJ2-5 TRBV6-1 TGTGCCAGCAGCCTTTGGCGGGAGACCCAGTACTTC CASSLWRETQYF
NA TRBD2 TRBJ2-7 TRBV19 TGTGCCAGCACGGGAGGATTCGACGAGCAGTACTTC CASTGGFDEQYF
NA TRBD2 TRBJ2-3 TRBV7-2 TGTGCCAGCAGCTTAGGATGGCTAGCGGGGACAGATACGCAGTATTTT CASSLGWLAGTDTQYF
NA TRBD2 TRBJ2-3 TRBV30 TGTGCCTGGAGTGGATGGACTAGCGGGGGGAGGCCAGAGCAGTATTTT CAWSGWTSGGRPEQYF